What follows are 13 T cell receptor beta chains derived from one specimen sequenced in a study of blood T cell repertoires in COVID-19. Assay: immunoSEQ multiplex PCR; the TCRdb copy retains only in-frame clones and omits some. This sample has under 300,000 clones, with 70% to 90% found just once. The source material was PBMCs or T cells enriched from blood (not recorded which). These receptors came from a woman between 45 and 65 years old who had recovered from COVID-19.

This clone has more than one count but fewer than ten. The V call is TRBV7-6, the J call TRBJ2-7; TRBD2 agrees at 8 bases. The CDR3 length is 15 residues. Germline V gene sequence: CDR1 SGHVS, CDR2 FNYEAQ. The ends lost 3 bases at V and 6 bases at J; junction bases unmatched: 10. This CDR3 reads CASSFRQDSGSEQYF. CDR3 nucleotides: TGTGCCAGCAGCTTTAGACAGGACAGCGGGAGCGAGCAGTACTTC.

The V and J genes are TRBV27 and TRBJ2-7, with D hard to call. V shed 1 base and J shed 6 bases, with 10 bases lying between them. Germline V gene data show CDR1 as MNHEY and CDR2 as SMNVEV (reference sequence). This CDR3 contains 13 residues. Here the CDR3 reads CASSLYYSVEQYF. DNA for the CDR3: TGTGCCAGCAGTTTATATTACTCGGTCGAGCAGTACTTC.

This chain uses TRBV9 with TRBJ2-3; a weak D match, TRBD1 (5 bases). Trimming pared 4 bases from V and 2 bases from J, leaving 14 bases between. Germline lookup yields CDR1 SGDLS and CDR2 YYNGEE. This CDR3 has 15 amino acids. The CDR3 DNA sequence: TGTGCCAGCAGCAAGGCGGTAGGGGACACAGATACGCAGTATTTT. It codes for CASSKAVGDTDTQYF.

This chain connects TRBV7-9 to TRBJ2-7; D gene unclear. The germline V gene has CDR1 SEHNR and CDR2 FQNEAQ (reference sequence). This CDR3 is 14 amino acids long. Trimming took 1 base from V and 0 from J, leaving 7 bases between them. The CDR3 bases are TGTGCCAGCAGCTTAGAACGGAGCTCCTACGAGCAGTACTTC. This gives the protein CASSLERSSYEQYF.

This rearrangement joins TRBV5-6 to TRBJ2-6; D remains ambiguous. Germline CDR1 is SGHDT and CDR2 is YYEEEE. V gave up 0 bases and J gave up 0 bases, with 4 bases separating them. The length of the CDR3 is 15 residues. The CDR3 is CASSLGLSGANVLTF. The CDR3 DNA sequence: TGTGCCAGCAGCTTGGGGCTCTCTGGGGCCAACGTCCTGACTTTC.

Details on this clone: Other DNA sequences of this sample code for an identical CDR3. V usage is TRBV12-3 or TRBV12-4 and J usage is TRBJ2-7; tentative D call: TRBD1 (6 bases). The CDR3 has 11 amino acids. Deletions cut 5 bases from V and 6 bases from J, with 8 bases between. CDR3 DNA sequence: TGTGCCAGCAGTCTCAGGGGCGAGCAGTACTTC. Protein sequence: CASSLRGEQYF.

The chain joins TRBV21-1 to TRBJ2-3; the D segment call TRBD2 is taken from the table without a DNA check. TRBV21-1 is assigned pseudogene status. This CDR3 spans 17 amino acids. The CDR3 DNA reads TGTGCCAGCAGCCTAAAGGAGGGAGAACCCAGCACAGATACGCAGTATTTT. Amino acids: CASSLKEGEPSTDTQYF.

This clone appeared a few times. This chain links TRBV28 with TRBJ1-1; tentatively, D is TRBD1 (5 bases). The CDR3 has 13 amino acids. Germline V lookup: CDR1 MDHEN, CDR2 SYDVKM. V was trimmed by 6 bases and J by 3 bases, leaving 11 bases between them. CDR3 residues: CASRTTGYTEAFF. CDR3 DNA: TGTGCCAGCAGAACAACAGGTTACACTGAAGCTTTCTTT.

This clone was found a few times. This could be a read error, since a much larger clone is one nucleotide away. The CDR3 here is CARGGWEGNQPQHF. CDR3 bases: TGTGCCCGCGGGGGGTGGGAGGGCAATCAGCCCCAGCATTTT. The rearrangement uses TRBV6-5 and TRBJ1-5, with D possibly TRBD1 on 5 matching bases. The CDR3 is 14 amino acids. Germline-derived CDR1 and CDR2 are MNHEY and SVGAGI. V lost 11 bases to trimming and J lost 2 bases, with 16 bases between them.

V is TRBV5-1 and J is TRBJ2-7, with 7 bases identical to TRBD1. There are 16 residues in the CDR3. V shed 4 bases and J 3 bases; nucleotides not matched to a gene: 13. Germline V CDR1 and CDR2: SGHRS, YFSETQ. Here the CDR3 reads CASSPNEGQALYEQYF. The CDR3 DNA reads TGCGCCAGCAGCCCCAACGAAGGACAGGCTCTCTACGAGCAGTACTTC.

V usage is TRBV20-1 and J usage is TRBJ2-7, with TRBD1 matching 8 bases. The length of the CDR3 is 14 residues. V was pared by 3 bases and J by 7 bases, with 11 bases of the junction left unmatched. From germline, CDR1 is DFQATT and CDR2 SNEGSKA (reference sequence). CDR3 nucleotides: TGCAGTGCTAGTAAGGGACAGGTGTCGGGGGAGCAGTACTTC. Translated: CSASKGQVSGEQYF.

This clone was detected a few times. The rearrangement uses TRBV11-2 and TRBJ2-7; 9 positions agree with TRBD1. Germline CDR1 SGHAT, CDR2 FQNNGV. V lost 5 bases and J lost 2; bases outside the gene matches: 7. CDR3 length: 15 residues. This chain's CDR3 is CASSPDRGMTYEQYF. CDR3 DNA sequence: TGTGCCAGCAGCCCTGACAGGGGGATGACCTACGAGCAGTACTTC. Using reference TRBV11-2 and TRBJ2-7 for the parts outside the CDR3, the full variable domain is EAGVAQSPRYKIIEKRQSVAFWCNPISGHATLYWYQQILGQGPKLLIQFQNNGVVDDSQLPKDRFSAERLKGVDSTLKIQPAKLEDSAVYLCASSPDRGMTYEQYFGPGTRLTVT.

This clone was found once. The chain is built from TRBV28 and TRBJ2-1; the D gene is possibly TRBD1 (6 bases). The CDR3 has 15 residues. CDR1 and CDR2 from the germline V gene are MDHEN and SYDVKM. Trimming pared 6 bases from V and 0 bases from J, leaving 12 bases between. The CDR3 is CASSPHRDSYNEQFF. The CDR3 DNA is TGTGCCAGCAGCCCCCACAGGGACTCCTACAATGAGCAGTTCTTC.